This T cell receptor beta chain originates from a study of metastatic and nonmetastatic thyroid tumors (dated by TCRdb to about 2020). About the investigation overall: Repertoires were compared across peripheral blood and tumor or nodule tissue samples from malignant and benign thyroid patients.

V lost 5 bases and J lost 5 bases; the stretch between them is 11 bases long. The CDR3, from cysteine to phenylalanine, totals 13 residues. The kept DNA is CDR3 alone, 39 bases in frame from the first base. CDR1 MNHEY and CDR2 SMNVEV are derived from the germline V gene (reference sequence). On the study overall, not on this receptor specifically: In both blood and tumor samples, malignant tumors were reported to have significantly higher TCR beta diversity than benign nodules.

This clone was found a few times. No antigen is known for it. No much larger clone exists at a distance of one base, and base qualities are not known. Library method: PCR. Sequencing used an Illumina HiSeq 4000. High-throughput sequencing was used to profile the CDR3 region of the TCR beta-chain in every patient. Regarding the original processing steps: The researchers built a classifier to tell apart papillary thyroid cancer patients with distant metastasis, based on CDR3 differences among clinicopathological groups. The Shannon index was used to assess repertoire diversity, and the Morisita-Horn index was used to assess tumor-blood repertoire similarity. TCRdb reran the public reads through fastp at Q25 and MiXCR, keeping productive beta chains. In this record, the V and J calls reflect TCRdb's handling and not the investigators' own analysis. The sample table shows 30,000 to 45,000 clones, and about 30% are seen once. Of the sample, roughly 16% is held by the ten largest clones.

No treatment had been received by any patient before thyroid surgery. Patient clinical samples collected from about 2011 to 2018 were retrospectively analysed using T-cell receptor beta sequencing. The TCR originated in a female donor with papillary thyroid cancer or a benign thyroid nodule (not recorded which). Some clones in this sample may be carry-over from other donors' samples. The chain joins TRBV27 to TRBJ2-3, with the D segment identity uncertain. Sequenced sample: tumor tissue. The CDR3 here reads CASSMGMGDTQYF. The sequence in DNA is TGTGCCAGCAGTATGGGAATGGGAGATACGCAGTATTTT.